Below, 31 T cell receptor beta chains from the same sample are listed, as sequenced in a study of cytomegalovirus exposure and HLA in healthy donors. The assay was immunoSEQ multiplex PCR, and TCRdb's table has in-frame clones only and misses some. The sample has more than 250,000 clones; 80% to 95% are singletons. The material sequenced was PBMCs. The receptors originated from a woman in her 30s in good health and CMV-seronegative.

This rearrangement joins TRBV2 to TRBJ2-7; D gene uncertain. Germline-derived CDR1 and CDR2 are SNHLY and FYNNEI. V lost 2 bases and J lost 2, with 10 bases in between. The CDR3 has 14 residues. Here the CDR3 reads CASSEFEGPYEQYF. The CDR3 nucleotides read TGTGCCAGCAGTGAATTTGAAGGACCCTACGAGCAGTACTTC.

The CDR3 DNA is TGTGCCAGCAGCATCTACTCGGGCTCCTACGAGCAGTACTTC. Amino acids: CASSIYSGSYEQYF. The chain combines TRBV11-2 with TRBJ2-7; no reliable D call. Germline CDR1 reads SGHAT; CDR2 reads FQNNGV. The CDR3 is 14 amino acids. V was trimmed by 5 bases and J by 0 bases, leaving 11 bases between them.

The genes are TRBV29-1 and TRBJ2-3; tentative D call: TRBD1 (7 bases). Trimming stripped 7 bases from V and 2 bases from J, with 19 bases between. The CDR3 length is 15 residues. Germline CDR1 and CDR2: SQVTM and ANQGSEA. The CDR3 here is CSARLTGDFTDTQYF. In DNA form, the CDR3 reads TGCAGCGCTCGGCTAACAGGGGACTTCACAGATACGCAGTATTTT.

The rearrangement joins TRBV27 to TRBJ2-7, with D unclear. Between the trimmed V and J ends, which lost 5 bases and 3 bases, there was a span of 14 bases. This CDR3 has 14 amino acids. From germline, CDR1 is MNHEY and CDR2 SMNVEV (reference sequence). The CDR3 region is CASSLNPLVYEQYF. CDR3 DNA: TGTGCCAGCAGTCTTAACCCACTCGTCTACGAGCAGTACTTC.

V is TRBV5-1 and J is TRBJ2-3, with no clear D. Germline V gene data show CDR1 as SGHRS and CDR2 as YFSETQ. The CDR3 runs to 13 residues. Trimming took off 2 bases at V and 2 bases at J, with 6 bases between the two ends. The CDR3 sequence is CASSLGDTDTQYF. The CDR3, as DNA: TGCGCCAGCAGCTTAGGCGACACAGATACGCAGTATTTT.

The CDR3 sequence: CASSPDSLNQPQHF. The CDR3 DNA sequence: TGTGCCAGCAGCCCCGACAGCCTTAATCAGCCCCAGCATTTT. J is TRBJ1-5 and V is TRBV5-8, with a tentative D call TRBD1 (5 bases). The CDR3 has 14 residues. CDR1 is SGHTS, CDR2 YDEGEE, per germline. V was cut by 4 bases and J by 4 bases, with 12 bases left in between. Complete variable domain (other parts from reference TRBV5-8 and TRBJ1-5): EAGVTQSPTHLIKTRGQQATLRCSPISGHTSVYWYQQALGLGLQFLLWYDEGEERNRGNFPPRFSGRQFPNYSSELNVNALELEDSALYLCASSPDSLNQPQHFGDGTRLSIL.

The genes are TRBV15 and TRBJ2-3, with TRBD1 matching over 7 bases. The trim removed 5 bases at V and 2 bases at J, leaving 4 bases unmatched. CDR3 length: 14 amino acids. Germline V gene data show CDR1 as LNHNV and CDR2 as YYDKDF (reference sequence). CDR3 sequence: CATSLTGATDTQYF. The CDR3 DNA reads as TGTGCCACCAGCCTTACAGGGGCCACAGATACGCAGTATTTT.

This clone was observed once. The chain is built from TRBV20-1 and TRBJ1-1; D is unresolved. CDR3 length: 11 amino acids. Germline lookup yields CDR1 DFQATT and CDR2 SNEGSKA (reference sequence). The V end was cut by 3 bases, the J end by 12 bases, with 14 bases between. The CDR3 bases are TGCAGTGCTAGCCCTAAACTCGAGTCTTTCTTT. Amino acids: CSASPKLESFF.

The chain is built from TRBV11-3 and TRBJ2-7; 9 bases fit TRBD1. This CDR3 spans 13 amino acids. Germline trimming cut 1 base from V and 8 bases from J; bases unmatched to any gene: 3. Germline-derived CDR1 and CDR2 are SGHNT and YENEEA. The CDR3 spells CASSLGTGEKQYF. The CDR3 DNA reads TGTGCCAGCAGCTTAGGGACAGGGGAGAAGCAGTACTTC.

V usage is TRBV7-9 and J usage is TRBJ2-1; the match to TRBD1 covers 12 bases. With 6 bases clipped from V and 6 bases from J, the junction kept 3 bases outside the gene matches. This CDR3 comprises 14 residues. Germline values: CDR1 SEHNR, CDR2 FQNEAQ (reference sequence). The CDR3 here is CASSRDRGLNEQFF. As DNA, the CDR3 is TGTGCCAGCAGTAGGGACAGGGGGCTCAATGAGCAGTTCTTC.

This sequence joins TRBV19 and TRBJ1-5, with TRBD1 matching over 7 bases. This CDR3 contains 15 residues. Losses at the gene ends were 4 bases for V and 1 base for J; bases not matched to a gene: 4. Per germline, CDR1 LNHDA and CDR2 SQIVND (reference sequence). The CDR3 sequence is CASSKQGYSNQPQHF. CDR3 nucleotide sequence: TGTGCCAGTAGTAAACAGGGGTACAGCAATCAGCCCCAGCATTTT. The entire variable domain, with the rest obtained from reference TRBV19 and TRBJ1-5, is as follows: DGGITQSPKYLFRKEGQNVTLSCEQNLNHDAMYWYRQDPGQGLRLIYYSQIVNDFQKGDIAEGYSVSREKKESFPLTVTSAQKNPTAFYLCASSKQGYSNQPQHFGDGTRLSIL.

The rearrangement joins TRBV28 to TRBJ1-2, with D possibly TRBD1 on 6 matching bases. CDR1 and CDR2 from the germline V gene are MDHEN and SYDVKM. This CDR3 comprises 13 residues. V lost 1 base and J lost 8, with 11 bases in between. The CDR3 sequence is CASSLSGGWGYTF. The CDR3 coding sequence is TGTGCCAGCAGTTTATCGGGGGGCTGGGGCTACACCTTC.

The chain joins TRBV4-1 to TRBJ2-6, with TRBD1 as a possible D gene (6 bases). Trimming left V 3 bases short and J 1 base short, with 16 bases between. This CDR3 contains 18 residues. Germline lookup yields CDR1 MGHRA and CDR2 YSYEKL. Here the CDR3 DNA reads TGCGCCAGCAGCCAGGAACAGGGTTTTTGGTCTGGGGCCAACGTCCTGACTTTC. This codes for CASSQEQGFWSGANVLTF.

V and J are TRBV15 and TRBJ2-1; 9 nucleotides agree with TRBD1. CDR3 length equals 14 residues. Per the germline V gene, CDR1 is LNHNV and CDR2 is YYDKDF (reference sequence). After removal of 1 base from V and 5 bases from J, the junction contained 0 bases not matched to a gene. The CDR3 DNA reads as TGTGCCACCAGCAGAGGGGACAGGGACAATGAGCAGTTCTTC. Its translation is CATSRGDRDNEQFF.

Here the CDR3 reads CASSQIYRGTGANVLTF. The DNA of the CDR3 is TGTGCCAGCAGCCAAATATACAGGGGAACTGGGGCCAACGTCCTGACTTTC. J is TRBJ2-6 and V is TRBV5-6; 7 bases are shared with TRBD1. The CDR3 runs 17 residues. Germline assignment: CDR1 SGHDT and CDR2 YYEEEE. Trimming at V came to 4 bases and at J to 2 bases, leaving 9 bases not matched to a gene.

The chain employs TRBV2 and TRBJ2-7; 10 nucleotides agree with TRBD1. After removal of 8 bases from V and 0 bases from J, the junction contained 4 bases not matched to a gene. The CDR3 consists of 14 residues. Germline CDR1 and CDR2: SNHLY and FYNNEI. The CDR3 region is CASGRTGGSYEQYF. The CDR3 DNA reads TGTGCCAGCGGGAGGACAGGGGGCTCCTACGAGCAGTACTTC.

The chain links TRBV19 to TRBJ2-7; 9 bases map to TRBD1. Germline CDR1 and CDR2: LNHDA and SQIVND (reference sequence). The CDR3 runs to 14 residues. Trimming took 4 bases from V and 6 from J; bases not matched to a gene: 7. CDR3 bases: TGTGCCAGTAGTAAACCGGGACAGGGTACCGAGCAGTACTTC. Its translation: CASSKPGQGTEQYF.

The CDR3: CASGLAFYEQYF. In nucleotides, the CDR3 is TGTGCCAGCGGCCTAGCTTTCTACGAGCAGTACTTC. The V gene is TRBV6-1, the J gene TRBJ2-7, with TRBD2 as a possible D gene (5 bases). V lost 8 bases, J lost 3 bases, and 11 bases lay in between. This CDR3 is 12 amino acids long. In germline, CDR1 is MNHNS, CDR2 SASEGT.

The chain uses TRBV9 and TRBJ2-1; no clear D gene. Germline CDR1 is SGDLS and CDR2 is YYNGEE. CDR3 length equals 16 residues. Deletions cut 4 bases from V and 0 bases from J, with 14 bases between. CDR3 protein: CASSPTPSSSYNEQFF. The CDR3 coding sequence is TGTGCCAGCAGCCCTACCCCTTCGAGCTCCTACAATGAGCAGTTCTTC.

V gene TRBV28 combines with J gene TRBJ2-3; no clear D. Between the trimmed V and J ends, which lost 6 bases and 4 bases, there was a span of 8 bases. CDR1 is MDHEN and CDR2 is SYDVKM in the germline V gene. The CDR3 sequence is 12 residues long. The DNA for the CDR3 is TGTGCCAGCAGGGTAGCCCCAGATACGCAGTATTTT. It specifies CASRVAPDTQYF.

This chain uses TRBV6-4 with TRBJ2-5; D is possibly TRBD2 (6 bases). The CDR3 spans 17 residues. From germline, CDR1 is MRHNA and CDR2 SNTAGT. Trimming cost V 2 bases and J 5 bases, with 21 bases left between them. The CDR3 DNA reads TGTGCCAGCAGTGACCTTTGGGACGGGAGTGGGATGGAGACCCAGTACTTC. Encoded protein: CASSDLWDGSGMETQYF.

The chain couples TRBV27 to TRBJ2-5, with 10 nucleotides matching TRBD1. The CDR3 has 16 residues. Germline CDR1 MNHEY, CDR2 SMNVEV (reference sequence). V trimming: 6 bases; J trimming: 2 bases; junction bases outside the gene matches: 9. CDR3 nucleotides: TGTGCCAGCAGGAAGGGACAGGGGTGGGTGCAAGAGACCCAGTACTTC. Translated: CASRKGQGWVQETQYF.

The chain links TRBV6-1 to TRBJ2-3; D is unresolved. CDR1 is MNHNS, CDR2 SASEGT, per germline. This CDR3 region has 13 residues. The V end lost 6 bases, the J end lost 0 bases, and 7 bases lay between the germline ends. CDR3 in amino acids: CASSSVSTDTQYF. In nucleotides, the CDR3 is TGTGCCAGCAGCAGCGTGAGCACAGATACGCAGTATTTT.

This clone was detected only a few times. The chain employs TRBV18 and TRBJ2-7; 7 nucleotides line up with TRBD1. The CDR3 loop spans 15 amino acids. Germline values: CDR1 KGHSH, CDR2 LQKENI. V lost 4 bases and J lost 2; bases outside the gene matches: 8. CDR3 in amino acids: CASSQAGQVAYEQYF. DNA for the CDR3: TGTGCCAGCTCACAGGCCGGACAGGTGGCCTACGAGCAGTACTTC. Variable domain in full (rest from reference TRBV18 and TRBJ2-7): NAGVMQNPRHLVRRRGQEARLRCSPMKGHSHVYWYRQLPEEGLKFMVYLQKENIIDESGMPKERFSAEFPKEGPSILRIQQVVRGDSAAYFCASSQAGQVAYEQYFGPGTRLTVT.

This chain links TRBV27 with TRBJ2-7; unclear D gene. CDR3 size: 12 residues. The germline CDR1 and CDR2 sequences are MNHEY and SMNVEV (reference sequence). Trimming cost V 5 bases and J 5 bases, with 10 bases left between them. The chain's CDR3 is CASSPSTHEQYF. In DNA, the CDR3 is TGTGCCAGCAGTCCGTCAACCCACGAGCAGTACTTC.

This clone was picked up one time. The gene calls are TRBV18 and TRBJ2-7, with TRBD1 matching over 7 bases. Looked up from germline, CDR1 is KGHSH and CDR2 is LQKENI. V was clipped by 6 bases and J by 3 bases; unmatched bases: 14. The CDR3 is made up of 16 amino acids. The CDR3 reads CASSPAGTVIGYEQYF. CDR3 in DNA: TGTGCCAGCTCCCCAGCCGGGACAGTCATAGGCTACGAGCAGTACTTC.

This clone was observed a single time. The CDR3 reads CASSLIPGIGEQYF. The CDR3, as DNA: TGTGCCAGCAGCTTAATTCCAGGGATTGGGGAGCAGTACTTC. The chain carries TRBV7-3 and TRBJ2-7, with a weak D call TRBD1 (5 bases). Trimming stripped 1 base from V and 7 bases from J, with 14 bases between. The CDR3 consists of 14 residues. In germline, CDR1 is SGHTA, CDR2 FQGTGA.

The DNA for the CDR3 is TGTGCCAGCAGCCAAGAACCGGGGGAAAGCTCCTACAATGAGCAGTTCTTC. Amino acids: CASSQEPGESSYNEQFF. The genes are TRBV4-2 and TRBJ2-1; D possibly corresponds to TRBD2 (6 bases). Germline CDR1 LGHNA, CDR2 YNFKEQ. This CDR3 is built from 17 residues. V was trimmed by 0 bases and J by 0 bases, leaving 12 bases between them.

CDR3 sequence reads: CASFSGRYHNEQFF. The CDR3 DNA reads as TGTGCCAGCTTTAGCGGGAGGTACCACAATGAGCAGTTCTTC. The J gene is TRBJ2-1, the V gene TRBV2; 10 nucleotides agree with TRBD2. The V gene end was trimmed by 8 bases and the J gene end by 5 bases; junction bases not matched to a gene: 6. The length of the CDR3 is 14 residues. Germline CDR1 is SNHLY and CDR2 is FYNNEI.

The chain links TRBV28 to TRBJ2-3; tentatively, D is TRBD2 (6 bases). The germline CDR1 and CDR2 sequences are MDHEN and SYDVKM. The germline V and J ends were trimmed by 6 bases and 1 base, with 14 bases remaining between them. The length of the CDR3 is 15 residues. In DNA form, the CDR3 reads TGTGCCAGCAGCCTGGGAGGACTGGGCACAGATACGCAGTATTTT. Translation: CASSLGGLGTDTQYF.

As concerns this clone: Other DNA sequences from this sample encode an identical CDR3 as well. The genes are TRBV28 and TRBJ2-7; D is ambiguous. CDR1 and CDR2 from the germline V gene are MDHEN and SYDVKM. The V end lost 4 bases, the J end lost 1 base, and 2 bases lay between the germline ends. The CDR3 loop spans 11 amino acids. In nucleotides, the CDR3 is TGTGCCAGCAGTTCTTCCTACGAGCAGTACTTC. Amino acid sequence: CASSSSYEQYF.